A single sample gave rise to the 4 T cell receptor beta chains below, sequenced in a study of blood T cell repertoires in COVID-19. Here immunoSEQ multiplex PCR was the method, and the copy in TCRdb shows in-frame clones only, minus some. The data show about 53,000 clones, 65% to 90% seen once. The sequenced sample was peripheral blood. The receptor set was obtained from a woman of 80 years or more with COVID-19, enrolled during active disease.

This chain joins TRBV11-2 and TRBJ2-7; 12 bases fit TRBD2. V shed 8 bases, J shed 5 bases, and the junction held 1 base outside the gene matches. Germline V gene sequence: CDR1 SGHAT, CDR2 FQNNGV. The CDR3 has 12 amino acids. The CDR3 DNA sequence: TGTGCCAGCCGGACTAGCGGGGACGAGCAGTACTTC. It codes for CASRTSGDEQYF. Full variable domain (rest looked up from reference TRBV11-2 and TRBJ2-7): EAGVAQSPRYKIIEKRQSVAFWCNPISGHATLYWYQQILGQGPKLLIQFQNNGVVDDSQLPKDRFSAERLKGVDSTLKIQPAKLEDSAVYLCASRTSGDEQYFGPGTRLTVT.

The V and J genes are TRBV3-1 (or the pseudogene TRBV3-2) and TRBJ2-1; TRBD2 aligns across 10 bases. The CDR3 is 16 residues long. Per the germline V gene, CDR1 is LGHDT and CDR2 is YNNKEL (reference sequence). The trim removed 0 bases at V and 6 bases at J, leaving 5 bases unmatched. As DNA, the CDR3 is TGTGCCAGCAGCCAAGAGAGGCTAGCGGGAGTCAATGAGCAGTTCTTC. Translation gives CASSQERLAGVNEQFF.

The chain joins TRBV5-5 to TRBJ1-4, with D tentatively TRBD1 (6 bases). V gave up 4 bases and J gave up 8 bases, with 27 bases separating them. This CDR3 has 18 residues. Germline V gene lookup returns CDR1 SGHKS and CDR2 YYEKEE (reference sequence). CDR3 sequence: CASSPTGGLGQTREKLFF. The CDR3 DNA sequence: TGTGCCAGCAGCCCAACCGGGGGGCTAGGACAGACAAGGGAAAAACTGTTTTTT.

The V call is TRBV21-1, the J call TRBJ2-1; TRBD2 is taken as the D call from the table, unchecked against the DNA. TRBV21-1 is recorded as a pseudogene. CDR3 size: 15 residues. The CDR3 is CASSLTRGGYNEQFF. In DNA form, the CDR3 reads TGTGCCAGCAGCCTAACTCGAGGAGGCTACAATGAGCAGTTCTTC.